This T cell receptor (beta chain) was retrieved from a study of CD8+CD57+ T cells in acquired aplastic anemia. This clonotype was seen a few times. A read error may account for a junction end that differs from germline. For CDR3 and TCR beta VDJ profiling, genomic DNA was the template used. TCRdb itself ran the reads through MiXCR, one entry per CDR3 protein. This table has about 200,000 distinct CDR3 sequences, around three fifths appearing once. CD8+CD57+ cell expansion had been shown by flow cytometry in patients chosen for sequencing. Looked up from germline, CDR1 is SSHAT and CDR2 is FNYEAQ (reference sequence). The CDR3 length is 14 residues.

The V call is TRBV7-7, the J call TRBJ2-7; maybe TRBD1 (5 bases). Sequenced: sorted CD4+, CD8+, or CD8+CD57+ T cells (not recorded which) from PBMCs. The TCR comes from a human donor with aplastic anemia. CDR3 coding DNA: TGTGCTAGCAGCATCAGGGAAACTTGGGCCGAGCAGTACTTC. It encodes CASSIRETWAEQYF.